This T cell receptor (beta chain) was sequenced for a study of metastatic and nonmetastatic thyroid tumors (dated by TCRdb to about 2020). Notes on the research overall: For patients with malignant and with benign thyroid disease, the researchers compared repertoires between peripheral blood samples and tumor or nodule tissue samples. What the authors observed across the whole study: In both blood and tumor samples, malignant tumors were reported to have significantly higher TCR beta diversity than benign nodules.

No treatment had been received by any patient before thyroid surgery. Using T-cell receptor beta sequencing, the researchers looked back retrospectively at clinical samples from patients, gathered between the early 2010s and the late 2010s. Many counts were recorded for this clone. The antigen it binds to is not known. No quality values exist for individual bases; no much larger clone is one base distant. The germline V gene sets CDR1 to SGDLS and CDR2 to YYNGEE. V lost 4 bases and J lost 7 bases; the stretch between them is 20 bases long. Measured from the cysteine to the phenylalanine, the CDR3 is 15 residues long. The read is trimmed to its CDR3 DNA, 45 bases read in frame from base 1. The library was obtained by PCR. The run used an Illumina HiSeq 4000. The TCR beta-chain CDR3 region of each patient was profiled by high-throughput sequencing. The study's own analysis went as follows. CDR3 differences across clinicopathological groups were used to build a classifier for discriminating distant-metastatic papillary thyroid cancer patients. To measure repertoire diversity the researchers used the Shannon index, while the Morisita-Horn index served to gauge how similar the tumor and blood repertoires were. In TCRdb, the public reads were trimmed at Q25 with fastp and aligned with MiXCR, with productive beta chains retained. These V and J calls rely on TCRdb rather than the paper's analysis. The sample table contains 25,000 to 30,000 clones; only one count was recorded for 3.5% to 4% of them. The ten top clones hold about 3.2% of the sample.

This clonotype originated in a male donor with papillary thyroid cancer or a benign thyroid nodule (not recorded which). Some clones in this sample may be carry-over from other donors' samples. The chain is assembled from TRBV9 and TRBJ2-5; 5 matching bases give a weak D call of TRBD2. Sequences were obtained from blood. This receptor has the CDR3 CASSLSTSRGGTQYF. DNA sequence: TGTGCCAGCAGCTTAAGCACTAGTCGAGGAGGGACCCAGTACTTC.